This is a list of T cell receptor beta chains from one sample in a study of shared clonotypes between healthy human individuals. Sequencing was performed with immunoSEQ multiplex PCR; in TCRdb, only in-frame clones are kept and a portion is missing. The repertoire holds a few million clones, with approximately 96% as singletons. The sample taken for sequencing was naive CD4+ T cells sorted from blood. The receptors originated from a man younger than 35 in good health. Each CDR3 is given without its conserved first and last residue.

cdr3_aa: ASQSTSGVEAF
v_call: TRBV6-1
j_call: TRBJ1-1

cdr3_aa: ASSLSTGTEAF
v_call: TRBV7-8
j_call: TRBJ1-1

cdr3_aa: SVSGTSGSTDTQY
v_call: TRBV29-1
j_call: TRBJ2-3

cdr3_aa: ASSRGTIGANVLT
v_call: TRBV19
j_call: TRBJ2-6

cdr3_aa: ALAGLYNEQF
v_call: TRBV30
j_call: TRBJ2-1

cdr3_aa: ASSYGDRVNTEAF
v_call: TRBV28
j_call: TRBJ1-1

cdr3_aa: SVGPGQGRTEAF
v_call: TRBV29-1
j_call: TRBJ1-1

cdr3_aa: ASSLERNQPQH
v_call: TRBV11-2
j_call: TRBJ1-5

cdr3_aa: AISAGYEQY
v_call: TRBV10-3
j_call: TRBJ2-7

cdr3_aa: ASSSGLIYEQY
v_call: TRBV28
j_call: TRBJ2-7

cdr3_aa: ASSYRQEAIKETQY
v_call: TRBV7-9
j_call: TRBJ2-5

cdr3_aa: ASSSRTSGGPYNEQF
v_call: TRBV9
j_call: TRBJ2-1

cdr3_aa: ASNPGQGANEKLF
v_call: TRBV6-6
j_call: TRBJ1-4

cdr3_aa: ASSPLGQKGNTIY
v_call: TRBV7-8
j_call: TRBJ1-3

cdr3_aa: ASSPTLETQY
v_call: TRBV5-1
j_call: TRBJ2-5

cdr3_aa: ASSDRDRGEAEQY
v_call: TRBV21-1
j_call: TRBJ2-7

cdr3_aa: ASSRTGGGVDTQY
v_call: TRBV5-4
j_call: TRBJ2-3

cdr3_aa: ASIPGQSYQETQY
v_call: TRBV6-6
j_call: TRBJ2-5

cdr3_aa: ASSPQGQSTEAF
v_call: TRBV18
j_call: TRBJ1-1

cdr3_aa: TSSQENKASGGRTPYEQY
v_call: TRBV1
j_call: TRBJ2-7

cdr3_aa: ASSPRRNYYTEAF
v_call: TRBV18
j_call: TRBJ1-1

cdr3_aa: ASSPENTEAF
v_call: TRBV18
j_call: TRBJ1-1

cdr3_aa: ASSPFSSPQETQY
v_call: TRBV18
j_call: TRBJ2-5

cdr3_aa: ASSQDTHPHYNEQF
v_call: TRBV4-3
j_call: TRBJ2-1

cdr3_aa: AWSLGLQETQY
v_call: TRBV30
j_call: TRBJ2-5

cdr3_aa: ASSAGQENTEAF
v_call: TRBV7-3
j_call: TRBJ1-1

cdr3_aa: ATRTSGGGNEQF
v_call: TRBV19
j_call: TRBJ2-1